The entry below describes one T cell receptor beta chain. Its specificity is not known. These data originate in a study of cytomegalovirus exposure and HLA in healthy donors. Findings and caveats of the study: The authors judged a highly shared variant cluster likely a sequencing artifact. What a later analysis showed was that several of the most significant clusters appeared linked to common viral pathogens. Investigators reported 150 to 200 TCR beta chains as tied to cytomegalovirus. Reports state that TCR beta sequences accurately predicted most subjects' HLA-A and HLA-B alleles.

The PCR contained 60 Vbeta and 13 Jbeta primers. Profiling relied on immunoSEQ multiplex PCR, and the TCRdb table lists in-frame clones only, not all of them. The sample has under 85,000 clones, almost 80% seen once. This clonotype originated in a middle-aged woman in good health and CMV-seropositive. The sequencing input was PBMCs.

The CDR3 sequence is CASSEAGSYSNQPQHF. The CDR3 bases are TGTGCCAGCAGTGAAGCTGGGAGTTATAGCAATCAGCCCCAGCATTTT. The chain couples TRBV2 to TRBJ1-5; D remains ambiguous. V shed 0 bases and J shed 0 bases, with 9 bases lying between them. CDR1 is SNHLY and CDR2 is FYNNEI in the germline V gene. CDR3 size: 16 residues.